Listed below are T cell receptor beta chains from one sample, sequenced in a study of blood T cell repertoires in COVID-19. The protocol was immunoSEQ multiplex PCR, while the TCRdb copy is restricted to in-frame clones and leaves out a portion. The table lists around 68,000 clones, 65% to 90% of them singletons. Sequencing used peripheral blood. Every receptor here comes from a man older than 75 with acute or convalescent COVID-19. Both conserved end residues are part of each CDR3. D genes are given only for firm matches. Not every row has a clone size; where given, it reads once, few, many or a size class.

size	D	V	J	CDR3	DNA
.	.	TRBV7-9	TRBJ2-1	CASSLNLEYNEQFF	TGTGCCAGCAGCTTAAATTTAGAGTACAATGAGCAGTTCTTC
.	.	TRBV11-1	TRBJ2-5	CASSLAAGVGETQYF	TGTGCCAGCAGCTTAGCGGCAGGGGTGGGGGAGACCCAGTACTTC
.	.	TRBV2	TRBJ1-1	CASSEAPGREGAFF	TGTGCCAGCAGTGAAGCCCCCGGTCGGGAAGGAGCTTTCTTT
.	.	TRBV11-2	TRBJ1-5	CASSLTVNQPQHF	TGTGCCAGCAGCTTGACAGTCAATCAGCCCCAGCATTTT
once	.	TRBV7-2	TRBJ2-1	CASSASGNSYNEQFF	TGTGCCAGCAGCGCCTCGGGGAACTCCTACAATGAGCAGTTCTTC
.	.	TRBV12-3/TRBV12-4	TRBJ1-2	CASSTTINYGYTF	TGTGCCAGCAGTACAACTATTAACTATGGCTACACCTTC
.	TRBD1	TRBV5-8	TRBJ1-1	CASSWTGQNTEAFF	TGTGCCAGCTCTTGGACAGGCCAGAACACTGAAGCTTTCTTT
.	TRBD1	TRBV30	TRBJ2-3	CAWSSGQGPDTQYF	TGTGCCTGGAGTTCGGGACAGGGCCCAGATACGCAGTATTTT
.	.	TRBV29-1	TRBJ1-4	CSVPKGEKLFF	TGCAGCGTTCCAAAGGGGGAAAAACTGTTTTTT
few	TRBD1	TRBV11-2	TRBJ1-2	CASSPYRTGGGYTF	TGTGCCAGCAGCCCGTACCGGACAGGAGGTGGCTACACCTTC
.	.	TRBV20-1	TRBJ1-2	CSASQTNYGYTF	TGCAGTGCCAGTCAGACTAACTATGGCTACACCTTC
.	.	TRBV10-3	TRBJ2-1	CAISDSRYEQFF	TGTGCCATCAGCGATTCTAGGTATGAGCAGTTCTTC
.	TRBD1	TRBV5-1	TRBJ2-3	CASSLGGTGTDTQYF	TGCGCCAGCAGCCTGGGGGGGACAGGGACAGATACGCAGTATTTT
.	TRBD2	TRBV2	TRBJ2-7	CASSEYVRGGEQYF	TGTGCCAGCAGTGAATACGTTCGGGGGGGCGAGCAGTACTTC
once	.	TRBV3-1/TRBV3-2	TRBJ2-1	CASSQSPPGGNVNEQFF	TGTGCCAGCAGCCAGAGCCCCCCGGGCGGGAATGTCAATGAGCAGTTCTTC
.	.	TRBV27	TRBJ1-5	CATKFRGARFQDDNQPQHF	TGTGCCACCAAGTTTCGGGGGGCGAGGTTTCAGGATGACAATCAGCCCCAGCATTTT
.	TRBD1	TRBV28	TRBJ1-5	CASNRGGTGAHQPQHF	TGTGCCAGCAACCGAGGGGGGACAGGGGCGCATCAGCCCCAGCATTTT
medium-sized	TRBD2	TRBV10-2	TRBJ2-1	CASSELAGRSYNEQFF	TGCGCCAGCAGTGAGCTAGCGGGACGATCCTACAATGAGCAGTTCTTC
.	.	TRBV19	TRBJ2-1	CASSPAGKVNEQFF	TGTGCCAGTAGTCCTGCAGGGAAGGTCAATGAGCAGTTCTTC
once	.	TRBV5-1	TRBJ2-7	CASSLTGSGYEQYF	TGCGCCAGCAGCTTGACTGGGAGCGGATACGAGCAGTACTTC
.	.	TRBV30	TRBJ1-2	CAWSPVSYGYTF	TGTGCCTGGAGTCCTGTGTCCTATGGCTACACCTTC
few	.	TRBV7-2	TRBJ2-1	CASSSSGNSYNEQFF	TGTGCCAGCAGCTCTTCCGGTAACTCCTACAATGAGCAGTTCTTC
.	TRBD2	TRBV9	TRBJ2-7	CASSSRVIAGVDEQCF	TGTGCCAGCAGTTCTAGGGTGATAGCGGGAGTTGATGAGCAGTGCTTC
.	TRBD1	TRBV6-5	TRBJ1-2	CASSYRGHGYTF	TGTGCCAGCAGCTACAGGGGCCATGGCTACACCTTC
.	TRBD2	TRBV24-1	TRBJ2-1	CATSDAGTSGYNEQFF	TGTGCCACCAGTGACGCCGGGACTAGCGGGTACAATGAGCAGTTCTTC
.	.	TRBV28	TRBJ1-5	CATYARGPQHF	TGTGCCACCTACGCCAGGGGTCCCCAGCATTTT
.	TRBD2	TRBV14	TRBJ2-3	CASSPTVAGAGEDTQYF	TGTGCCAGCAGCCCTACCGTAGCGGGAGCGGGAGAAGATACGCAGTATTTT
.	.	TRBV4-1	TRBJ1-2	CASSQPGQTYHGYTF	TGCGCCAGCAGCCAACCAGGACAGACTTACCATGGCTACACCTTC
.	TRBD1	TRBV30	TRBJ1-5	CAWSPRGTSNQPQHF	TGTGCCTGGAGTCCCAGGGGGACTAGCAATCAGCCCCAGCATTTT
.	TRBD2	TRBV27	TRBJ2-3	CASSPGTSGGTQYF	TGTGCCAGCAGCCCAGGGACTAGCGGCGGCACGCAGTATTTT
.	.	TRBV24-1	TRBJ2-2	CASSLGGPKGLSGELFF	TGTGCCTCCTCCCTGGGGGGGCCAAAGGGTCTCTCCGGGGAGCTGTTTTTT
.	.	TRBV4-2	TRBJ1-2	CASSQEVTASYGYTF	TGTGCCAGCAGCCAAGAGGTAACAGCCAGCTATGGCTACACCTTC
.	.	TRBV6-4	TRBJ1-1	CASSEQRGTEAFF	TGTGCCAGCAGTGAACAGCGGGGCACTGAAGCTTTCTTT
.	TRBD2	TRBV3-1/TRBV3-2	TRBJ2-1	CASSQGRASGNEQFF	TGTGCCAGCAGCCAGGGTAGGGCTAGCGGCAATGAGCAGTTCTTC
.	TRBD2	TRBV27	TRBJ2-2	CVSSLGGRGTGELFF	TGTGTCAGCAGTTTAGGTGGGAGGGGCACCGGGGAGCTGTTTTTT
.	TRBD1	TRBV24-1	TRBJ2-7	CATSDSHRTGSYEQYF	TGTGCCACCAGTGATTCCCATAGGACAGGATCCTACGAGCAGTACTTC
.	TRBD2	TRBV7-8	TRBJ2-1	CASSVRLAGSDEQFF	TGTGCCAGCAGCGTCCGACTAGCGGGATCAGATGAGCAGTTCTTC
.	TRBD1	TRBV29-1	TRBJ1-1	CSVPDRVTEAFF	TGCAGCGTACCAGACAGGGTAACTGAAGCTTTCTTT
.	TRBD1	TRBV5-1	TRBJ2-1	CASSLVSITGGAGYNEQFF	TGCGCCAGCAGCTTGGTTTCGATCACAGGGGGCGCGGGTTACAATGAGCAGTTCTTC
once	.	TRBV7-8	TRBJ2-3	CASSLSANTDTQYF	TGTGCCAGCAGCCTCAGCGCGAACACAGATACGCAGTATTTT
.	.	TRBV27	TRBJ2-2	CASTTAKGGANTGELFF	TGTGCCAGCACTACCGCTAAGGGGGGGGCGAACACCGGGGAGCTGTTTTTT
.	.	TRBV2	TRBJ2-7	CASSETHYEQYF	TGTGCCAGCAGTGAAACTCATTACGAGCAGTACTTC
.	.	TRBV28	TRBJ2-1	CASLGGGTWYEQFF	TGTGCCAGCCTGGGAGGCGGGACCTGGTATGAGCAGTTCTTC
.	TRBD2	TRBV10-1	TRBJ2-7	CASSDWTSGRTLDYEQYF	TGCGCCAGCAGTGACTGGACTAGCGGGAGGACACTTGATTACGAGCAGTACTTC
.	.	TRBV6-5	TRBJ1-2	CASTRGDTSPYGYTF	TGTGCCAGCACCCGGGGGGACACAAGTCCCTATGGCTACACCTTC
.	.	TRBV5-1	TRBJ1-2	CASSLEGKGAYGYTF	TGCGCCAGCAGCTTGGAAGGGAAAGGGGCCTATGGCTACACCTTC
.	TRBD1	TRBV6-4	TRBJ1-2	CATIRGSGQGPSNYGYTF	TGTGCCACCATAAGGGGTTCAGGACAGGGGCCCTCCAACTATGGCTACACCTTC
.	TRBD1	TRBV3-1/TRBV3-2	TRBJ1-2	CASSVHRDRGGYGYTF	TGTGCCAGCAGCGTACACCGGGACAGGGGAGGCTATGGCTACACCTTC
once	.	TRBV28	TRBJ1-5	CASSLFGQGPSQPQHF	TGTGCCAGCAGTTTATTTGGGCAGGGTCCTAGTCAGCCCCAGCATTTT